The T cell receptor beta chain under discussion was sequenced for a study of cytomegalovirus exposure and HLA in healthy donors. Background on the study: It was reported in a later analysis that the same platform had been used for the roughly 130 validation repertoires as for the roughly 700 first-cohort repertoires.

V was pared by 2 bases and J by 0 bases, with 8 bases between. Germline lookup yields CDR1 MNHEY and CDR2 SVGAGI. This CDR3 is built from 15 residues. TCRdb's copy holds only in-frame clones and misses some; the assay was immunoSEQ multiplex PCR. In the table there are around 60,000 clones, approximately 95% of which are singletons. The chain uses TRBV6-5 and TRBJ1-3; D uncertain. Sequenced input: PBMCs. This TCR derives from a young woman in good health and CMV-seronegative. As DNA, the CDR3 is TGTGCCAGCAGTTACCGGGGAGACTCTGGAAACACCATATATTTT. It encodes CASSYRGDSGNTIYF.